This is a list of T cell receptor beta chains from one sample in a study of T cells after yellow fever vaccination. A single record per CDR3 protein comes from TCRdb applying MiXCR to the 5' RACE reads. The profile covers about 150,000 distinct CDR3 sequences, with more than 6.5% appearing a single time and approximately 0.67% taken by the ten largest. This specimen was CD4+ T cells sorted from PBMCs, taken 10 days after the yellow fever booster vaccination. These receptors were collected from a man between 25 and 39 years old who received the YFV17D yellow fever vaccine. CDR3s include the opening cysteine and the closing phenylalanine or tryptophan. A D gene is named only where the DNA matches it firmly. Expanded clones get a size class; other rows say once, few or many, or leave the size out.

>few|16|TRBV20-1|TRBD2|TRBJ2-3
CSARVVAGGPATTQYF
TGCAGTGCTAGAGTGGTAGCGGGAGGGCCCGCAACTACGCAGTATTTT
>many|13|TRBV5-1|NA|TRBJ2-1
CASSPGQNWEQFF
TGCGCCAGCAGCCCGGGCCAAAATTGGGAGCAGTTCTTC
>many|15|TRBV18|TRBD2|TRBJ2-1
CASSLSAGVLNEQFF
TGTGCCAGCTCACTGTCAGCGGGAGTCCTTAATGAGCAGTTCTTC
>many|14|TRBV7-9|NA|TRBJ2-7
CASSSWAKAYEQYF
TGTGCCAGCAGCTCCTGGGCCAAAGCCTACGAGCAGTACTTC
>NA|13|TRBV5-4|NA|TRBJ2-5
CASSSLGDETQYF
TGTGCCAGCAGCTCCCTGGGGGATGAGACCCAGTACTTC
>many|14|TRBV10-1|NA|TRBJ2-5
CASSDPGHLGTQYF
TGCGCCAGCAGTGACCCGGGACACCTTGGGACCCAGTACTTC
>many|14|TRBV20-1|TRBD1|TRBJ2-5
CSARVDRGLETQYF
TGCAGTGCTAGAGTCGACAGGGGGCTAGAGACCCAGTACTTC
>NA|17|TRBV27|NA|TRBJ1-6
CASTLPVAGNYNSPLHF
TGTGCCAGCACACTCCCCGTAGCAGGGAACTATAATTCACCCCTCCACTTT
>many|19|TRBV20-1|NA|TRBJ2-6
CSARVVLGQADSGANVLTF
TGCAGTGCTAGAGTTGTCTTGGGTCAAGCTGATTCTGGGGCCAACGTCCTGACTTTC
>NA|13|TRBV5-1|NA|TRBJ2-7
CASSLRSGHEQYF
TGCGCCAGCAGCCTCCGCTCGGGGCACGAGCAGTACTTC
>many|14|TRBV5-4|NA|TRBJ2-1
CASSLAVPNGEQFF
TGTGCCAGCAGCTTGGCCGTACCAAACGGCGAGCAGTTCTTC
>many|17|TRBV12-3/TRBV12-4|NA|TRBJ1-5
CASSFPPRTGCNQPQHF
TGTGCCAGCAGTTTCCCCCCCCGAACGGGGTGCAATCAGCCCCAGCATTTT
>many|16|TRBV12-3/TRBV12-4|TRBD2|TRBJ2-2
CAIGSSGRAGTGELFF
TGTGCCATAGGTTCTAGCGGGAGGGCCGGGACCGGGGAGCTGTTTTTT
>NA|13|TRBV7-8|NA|TRBJ2-5
CASSLAHRETQYF
TGTGCCAGCAGCTTAGCGCACAGGGAGACCCAGTACTTC
>NA|13|TRBV18|NA|TRBJ1-5
CASSSKRNQPQHF
TGTGCCAGCTCATCGAAGCGGAATCAGCCCCAGCATTTT
>many|14|TRBV7-2|NA|TRBJ2-1
CASSSRGLRRAQFF
TGTGCCAGCAGCTCGCGCGGGCTGAGGCGGGCGCAGTTCTTC
>many|14|TRBV23-1|NA|TRBJ2-5
CASVFSWEEGTQYF
TGCGCCAGCGTCTTTAGCTGGGAGGAGGGGACCCAGTACTTC
>many|19|TRBV9|TRBD2|TRBJ2-3
CASSRARTSGRGSTDTQYF
TGTGCCAGCAGCAGAGCTCGGACTAGCGGGAGAGGAAGCACAGATACGCAGTATTTT
>many|17|TRBV5-1|NA|TRBJ2-7
CASSLFEGKGKLSEQYF
TGCGCCAGCAGCTTGTTTGAAGGGAAGGGTAAGCTGAGCGAGCAGTACTTC